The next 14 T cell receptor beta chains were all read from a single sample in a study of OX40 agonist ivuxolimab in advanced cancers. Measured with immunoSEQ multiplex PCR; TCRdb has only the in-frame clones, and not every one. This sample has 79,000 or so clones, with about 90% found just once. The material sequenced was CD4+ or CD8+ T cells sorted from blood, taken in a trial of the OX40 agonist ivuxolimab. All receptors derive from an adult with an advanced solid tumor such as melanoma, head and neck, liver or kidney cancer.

CDR3 in DNA: TGTGCCAGCAGTGGCCAGGGCTACGAGCAGTACTTC. This translates into CASSGQGYEQYF. The V and J genes are TRBV2 and TRBJ2-7; D possibly corresponds to TRBD1 (5 bases). Germline V lookup: CDR1 SNHLY, CDR2 FYNNEI. There are 12 residues in the CDR3. The V end was cut by 4 bases, the J end by 3 bases, with 7 bases between.

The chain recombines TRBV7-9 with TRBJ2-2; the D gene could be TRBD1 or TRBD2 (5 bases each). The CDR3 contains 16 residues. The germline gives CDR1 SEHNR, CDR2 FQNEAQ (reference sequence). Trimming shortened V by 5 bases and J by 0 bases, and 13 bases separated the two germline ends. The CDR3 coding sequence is TGTGCCAGCAGCCGCTTAGGGACGGCGAACACCGGGGAGCTGTTTTTT. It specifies CASSRLGTANTGELFF.

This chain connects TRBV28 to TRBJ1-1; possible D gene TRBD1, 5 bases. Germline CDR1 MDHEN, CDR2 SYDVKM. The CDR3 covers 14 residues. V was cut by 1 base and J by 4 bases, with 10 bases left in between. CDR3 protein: CASSLSPGLTEAFF. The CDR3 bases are TGTGCCAGCAGTTTATCGCCGGGACTCACTGAAGCTTTCTTT. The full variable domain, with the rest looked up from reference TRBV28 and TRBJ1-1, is DVKVTQSSRYLVKRTGEKVFLECVQDMDHENMFWYRQDPGLGLRLIYFSYDVKMKEKGDIPEGYSVSREKKERFSLILESASTNQTSMYLCASSLSPGLTEAFFGQGTRLTVV.

The CDR3 loop reads CASSLVQQGFKLFF. In DNA form, the CDR3 reads TGTGCCAGCAGCTTAGTACAACAGGGGTTCAAACTGTTTTTT. The gene calls are TRBV11-2 and TRBJ1-4; 7 bases match TRBD1. V was clipped by 1 base and J by 11 bases; unmatched bases: 7. This CDR3 contains 14 residues. The germline V gene encodes CDR1 SGHAT and CDR2 FQNNGV.

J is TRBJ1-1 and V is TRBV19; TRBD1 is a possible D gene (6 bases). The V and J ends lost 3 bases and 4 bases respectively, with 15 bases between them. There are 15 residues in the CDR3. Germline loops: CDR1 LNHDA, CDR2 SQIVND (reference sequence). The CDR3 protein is CASSIPLNRATEAFF. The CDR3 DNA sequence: TGTGCCAGTAGTATTCCGTTAAACAGGGCCACTGAAGCTTTCTTT.

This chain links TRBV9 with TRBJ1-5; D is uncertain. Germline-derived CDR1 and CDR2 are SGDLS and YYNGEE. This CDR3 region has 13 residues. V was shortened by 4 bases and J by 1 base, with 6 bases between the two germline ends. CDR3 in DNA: TGTGCCAGCAGCCCTTGGAGCAATCAGCCCCAGCATTTT. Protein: CASSPWSNQPQHF.

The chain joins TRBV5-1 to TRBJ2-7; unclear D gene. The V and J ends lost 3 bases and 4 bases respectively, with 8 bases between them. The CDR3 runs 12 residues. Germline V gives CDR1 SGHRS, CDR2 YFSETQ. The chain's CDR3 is CASSSPSYEQYF. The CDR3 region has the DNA TGCGCCAGCAGCTCGCCCTCATACGAGCAGTACTTC.

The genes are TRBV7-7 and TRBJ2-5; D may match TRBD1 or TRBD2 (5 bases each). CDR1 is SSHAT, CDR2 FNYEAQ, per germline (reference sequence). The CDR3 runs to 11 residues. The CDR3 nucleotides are TGTGCTGCAGGGTCTGGGAGGACCCAGTACTTC. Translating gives CAAGSGRTQYF.

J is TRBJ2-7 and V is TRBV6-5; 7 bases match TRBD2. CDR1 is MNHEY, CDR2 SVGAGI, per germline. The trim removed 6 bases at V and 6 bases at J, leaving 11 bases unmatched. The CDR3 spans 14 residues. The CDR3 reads CASRRTSYSTEQYF. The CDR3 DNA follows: TGTGCCAGCAGACGGACTAGTTACTCTACCGAGCAGTACTTC.

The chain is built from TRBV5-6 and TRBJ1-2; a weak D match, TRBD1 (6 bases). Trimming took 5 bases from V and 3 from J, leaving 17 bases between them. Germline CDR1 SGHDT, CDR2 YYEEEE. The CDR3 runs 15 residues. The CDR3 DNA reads TGTGCCAGCAGTAAAAAGGGGGGGCTTTACTATGGCTACACCTTC. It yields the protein CASSKKGGLYYGYTF.

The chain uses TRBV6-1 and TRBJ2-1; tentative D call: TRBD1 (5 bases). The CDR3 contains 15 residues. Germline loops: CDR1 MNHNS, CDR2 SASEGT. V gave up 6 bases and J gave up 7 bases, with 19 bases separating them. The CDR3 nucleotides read TGTGCCAGCAGCTCCCAAAGGGGTACCACTAATGAGCAGTTCTTC. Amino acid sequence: CASSSQRGTTNEQFF.

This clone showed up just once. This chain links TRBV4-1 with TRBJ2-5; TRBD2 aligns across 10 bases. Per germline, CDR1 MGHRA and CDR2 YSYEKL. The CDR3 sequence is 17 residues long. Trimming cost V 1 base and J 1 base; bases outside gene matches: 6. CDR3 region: CASSQAGTSGAQETQYF. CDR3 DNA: TGCGCCAGCAGCCAAGCCGGTACTAGCGGGGCCCAAGAGACCCAGTACTTC.

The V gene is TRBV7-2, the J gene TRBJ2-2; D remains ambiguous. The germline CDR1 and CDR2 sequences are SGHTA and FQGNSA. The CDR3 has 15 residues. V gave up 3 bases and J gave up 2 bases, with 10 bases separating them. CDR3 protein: CASSFSARNTGELFF. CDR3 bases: TGTGCCAGCAGCTTTTCGGCGAGAAACACCGGGGAGCTGTTTTTT.

The CDR3 DNA follows: TGTGCTAGTGGTTTCGACACGTACAATGAGCAGTTCTTC. This encodes CASGFDTYNEQFF. The chain employs TRBV12-5 and TRBJ2-1; D remains unclear. Germline V CDR1 and CDR2: LGHNT, FRNRAP. V was shortened by 3 bases and J by 4 bases, with 7 bases between the two germline ends. The CDR3 has 13 amino acids. Looking up the rest from reference TRBV12-5 and TRBJ2-1 gives the full variable domain: DARVTQTPRHKVTEMGQEVTMRCQPILGHNTVFWYRQTMMQGLELLAYFRNRAPLDDSGMPKDRFSAEMPDATLATLKIQPSEPRDSAVYFCASGFDTYNEQFFGPGTRLTVL.